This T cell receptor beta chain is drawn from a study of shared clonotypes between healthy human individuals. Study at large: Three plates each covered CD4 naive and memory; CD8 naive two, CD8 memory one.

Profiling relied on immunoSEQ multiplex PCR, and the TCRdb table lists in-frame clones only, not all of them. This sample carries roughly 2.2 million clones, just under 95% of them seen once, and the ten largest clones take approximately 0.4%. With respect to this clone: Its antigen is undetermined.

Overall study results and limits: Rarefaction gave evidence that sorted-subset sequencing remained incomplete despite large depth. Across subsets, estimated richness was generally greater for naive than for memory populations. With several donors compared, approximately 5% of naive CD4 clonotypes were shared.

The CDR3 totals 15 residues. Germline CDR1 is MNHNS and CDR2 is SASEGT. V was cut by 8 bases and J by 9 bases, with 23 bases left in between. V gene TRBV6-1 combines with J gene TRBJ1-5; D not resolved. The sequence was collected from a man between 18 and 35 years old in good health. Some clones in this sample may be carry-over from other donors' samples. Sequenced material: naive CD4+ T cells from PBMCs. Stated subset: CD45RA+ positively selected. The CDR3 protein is CASLTGGSGQRPQHF. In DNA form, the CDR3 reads TGTGCCAGCCTAACGGGAGGTTCGGGTCAAAGGCCCCAGCATTTT.